Listed below are T cell receptor beta chains from one sample, sequenced in a study of cytomegalovirus exposure and HLA in healthy donors. Data came from immunoSEQ multiplex PCR; TCRdb stores just in-frame clones and leaves some out. Here the sample spans 250,000 or so clones, around nine tenths being singletons. The sample comprised PBMCs. These receptors were obtained from a man younger than 35 in good health and CMV-seronegative. Each CDR3 is given with its conserved first and last residue. Some rows mark clone size as missing; the rest say once, few, many or name a class of expanded clone.

j_call v_call clone_size cdr3_aa
TRBJ1-1 TRBV30 . CAWSARTEAFF
TRBJ1-6 TRBV6-1 . CASSGAGSISPLHF
TRBJ1-1 TRBV5-1 few CASSLAGNTEAFF
TRBJ1-5 TRBV27 . CASSLHTGYSNQPQHF
TRBJ2-3 TRBV7-2 . CASSLAAGSTDTQYF
TRBJ1-4 TRBV5-6 . CASSLDRGAEKLFF
TRBJ2-2 TRBV5-6 . CASTQGVNTGELFF
TRBJ1-2 TRBV19 . CASTGQGALMDYTF
TRBJ1-5 TRBV28 . CASRRGPGGQPQHF
TRBJ2-5 TRBV4-1 . CASSQVTGAWETQYF
TRBJ2-2 TRBV9 . CASSVSSGSRTGELFF
TRBJ2-5 TRBV30 . CAWSARGGRYSETQYF
TRBJ1-1 TRBV6-5 . CATNRGAFF
TRBJ2-3 TRBV5-1 . CASSSNTRADTQYF
TRBJ2-3 TRBV5-1 . CASSLEPARASTDTQYF